Below, 25 T cell receptor beta chains from the same sample are listed, as sequenced in a study of vaccination and CD4 T cells after COVID-19. No antigens are known for them. Cultured CD4+ T cells had their DNA profiled by the Oncomine TCR Beta short-read assay. The authors extracted genomic DNA from cultured CD4+ T cells. Each CDR3 protein gets one entry after TCRdb re-called the PCR reads with MiXCR. This sample has about 6,800 distinct CDR3 sequences, with roughly 37% found just once. Documented treatment: roughly 11-day PBMC culture with coronavirus spike peptide pools or control peptides (ViraFEST assay). Collection of the unexposed donor's CD4+ T cells took place before the COVID-19 pandemic (2011-2018). Sequenced material: CD4+ T cells from blood, cultured in vitro. The receptors were sampled from a human donor in good health.

The chain is built from TRBV5-4 and TRBJ2-1, with D perhaps assigned TRBD1 or TRBD2 (6 bases each). The CDR3 covers 14 residues. In germline, CDR1 is SGHNT, CDR2 YYREEE (reference sequence). The ends were cut back, 3 bases at V and 4 bases at J, with 11 bases in the middle. The CDR3 DNA reads as TGTGCCAGCAGCTCCGGGGGCAGGTACAATGAGCAGTTCTTC. Its protein product is CASSSGGRYNEQFF.

The chain recombines TRBV6-1 with TRBJ1-1; tentatively, D is TRBD1 (6 bases). With 2 bases removed from V and 4 bases from J, the gap between germline ends came to 14 bases. The CDR3 spans 15 residues. Germline V gene sequence: CDR1 MNHNS, CDR2 SASEGT. CDR3 in amino acids: CASSEWAGAATEAFF. The CDR3 DNA sequence: TGTGCCAGCAGTGAATGGGCGGGGGCGGCCACTGAAGCTTTCTTT.

In its sample, this clonotype was seen a few times. This chain's CDR3 is CASSSVGGLGGNTIYF. The CDR3, as DNA: TGTGCCAGCAGCTCAGTGGGGGGGTTAGGTGGAAACACCATATATTTT. V and J are TRBV7-2 and TRBJ1-3; D possibly corresponds to TRBD1 (5 bases). Trimming stripped 4 bases from V and 3 bases from J, with 16 bases between. CDR1 is SGHTA, CDR2 FQGNSA, per germline. The CDR3 has 16 residues.

This clonotype was detected once. In DNA, the CDR3 is TGTGCCAGCAGTTTCACGGTGGGGGACCCCAATGAGCAGTTCTTC. This codes for CASSFTVGDPNEQFF. The J gene is TRBJ2-1, the V gene TRBV6-2 or TRBV6-3; D may match TRBD1 or TRBD2 (5 bases each). Germline V gene data show CDR1 as MNHEY and CDR2 as SVGEGT. The CDR3 covers 15 residues. V lost 4 bases and J 6 bases, leaving 16 bases between the germline ends.

This clonotype was detected only a few times. This rearrangement joins TRBV6-1 to TRBJ1-3, with D tentatively TRBD1 (5 bases). The germline V gene encodes CDR1 MNHNS and CDR2 SASEGT. The CDR3 is made up of 16 amino acids. V was cut by 4 bases and J by 0 bases, with 13 bases left in between. The CDR3 loop reads CASSAQGRNSGNTIYF. As DNA, the CDR3 is TGTGCCAGCAGTGCCCAGGGACGGAACTCTGGAAACACCATATATTTT.

The chain is built from TRBV4-3 and TRBJ2-5, with D unresolved. V dropped 4 bases and J dropped 5 bases, with 17 bases sitting between them. CDR3 size: 15 residues. Germline assignment: CDR1 LGHNA and CDR2 YSLEER. CDR3 in amino acids: CASSRELVLYETQYF. Here the CDR3 DNA reads TGCGCCAGCAGCCGAGAACTGGTTCTCTACGAGACCCAGTACTTC.

The sample holds a few counts of this clonotype. V gene TRBV27 combines with J gene TRBJ1-5, with D maybe TRBD1 (6 bases). This CDR3 is 17 amino acids long. V gave up 3 bases and J gave up 2 bases, with 17 bases separating them. Germline CDR1 MNHEY, CDR2 SMNVEV (reference sequence). The CDR3 nucleotides read TGTGCCAGCAGTTTTCGAGGAAATTCAGGGGGCAATCAGCCCCAGCATTTT. This encodes CASSFRGNSGGNQPQHF.

The chain employs TRBV7-9 and TRBJ1-2, with a weak D call TRBD1 (6 bases). Germline loops: CDR1 SEHNR, CDR2 FQNEAQ (reference sequence). V shed 5 bases and J shed 5 bases, with 9 bases lying between them. The CDR3 contains 12 residues. The CDR3 spells CASSRTEYGYTF. CDR3 bases: TGTGCCAGCAGCAGGACAGAGTATGGCTACACCTTC.

The chain's CDR3 is CASSEPGSGSLDTQYF. The CDR3 DNA follows: TGTGCCAGCAGTGAGCCGGGTAGCGGGAGTCTGGATACGCAGTATTTT. The chain has TRBV28 and TRBJ2-3; 9 positions agree with TRBD2. Per germline, CDR1 MDHEN and CDR2 SYDVKM. The CDR3 consists of 16 residues. Trimming removed 5 bases from V and 6 bases from J; junction bases left unmatched: 12.

This clonotype was observed a few times. This sequence joins TRBV24-1 and TRBJ2-7; TRBD1 matches at 8 bases. The CDR3 is 16 amino acids. J was trimmed by 6 bases and V by 4 bases; bases with no gene match: 13. Germline CDR1 KGHDR, CDR2 SFDVKD. CDR3 nucleotides: TGTGCCACCAGTGACCCCGGCGGACAGGGACCCCGCGAGCAGTACTTC. It yields the protein CATSDPGGQGPREQYF.

CDR3 protein: CASSLVGGEQPQHF. In DNA, the CDR3 is TGTGCCAGCAGCTTAGTGGGGGGTGAGCAGCCCCAGCATTTT. V is TRBV7-2 and J is TRBJ1-5; possible D gene TRBD1, 5 bases. Between the trimmed V and J ends, which lost 1 base and 7 bases, there was a span of 11 bases. CDR1 is SGHTA and CDR2 is FQGNSA in the germline V gene. The CDR3 covers 14 residues.

The chain couples TRBV5-1 to TRBJ2-5; possibly TRBD2 for D (6 bases). The CDR3 is 17 residues long. Deletions cut 3 bases from V and 5 bases from J, with 23 bases between. Looked up from germline, CDR1 is SGHRS and CDR2 is YFSETQ. The CDR3 spells CASSWTGTLRGAETQYF. The DNA for the CDR3 is TGCGCCAGCAGCTGGACGGGGACTCTAAGGGGCGCGGAGACCCAGTACTTC.

This sequence joins TRBV29-1 and TRBJ2-7; D is undetermined. From germline, CDR1 is SQVTM and CDR2 ANQGSEA. Trimming pared 0 bases from V and 5 bases from J, leaving 11 bases between. This CDR3 is built from 13 residues. CDR3 protein: CSVEDGVGNEQYF. In DNA, the CDR3 is TGCAGCGTTGAAGATGGGGTGGGGAACGAGCAGTACTTC.

The sample holds one count of this clonotype. The junction departs from the called germline gene at one end, perhaps through a read error. The chain has TRBV20-1 and TRBJ2-7; 9 bases are a match to TRBD2. Germline CDR1 DFQATT, CDR2 SNEGSKA (reference sequence). The CDR3 runs to 14 residues. The CDR3 DNA reads TGCAGTGCTTTTAGCGGGAGCAATTCCTACGAGCAGCACTTC. Protein: CSAFSGSNSYEQHF.

The chain has TRBV20-1 and TRBJ2-2, with 8 bases identical to TRBD2. V was clipped by 2 bases and J by 8 bases; unmatched bases: 7. Germline assignment: CDR1 DFQATT and CDR2 SNEGSKA (reference sequence). This CDR3 is 14 amino acids long. This CDR3 reads CSARRAAGGGELFF. CDR3 bases: TGCAGTGCTAGAAGGGCGGCGGGAGGAGGGGAGCTGTTTTTT.

This clonotype has more than one count but fewer than ten. The chain combines TRBV5-4 with TRBJ1-6; 12 bases are shared with TRBD1. Germline-derived CDR1 and CDR2 are SGHNT and YYREEE (reference sequence). J lost 7 bases, V lost 4 bases, and 6 bases had no gene match. The CDR3 runs to 16 residues. Written as DNA, the CDR3 is TGTGCCAGCAGCACCGGGACAGGGGGCCTGAATTCACCCCTCCACTTT. Its translation: CASSTGTGGLNSPLHF.

This clonotype came up a few times. V is TRBV6-5 and J is TRBJ1-6; D possibly corresponds to TRBD1 (6 bases). The germline V gene encodes CDR1 MNHEY and CDR2 SVGAGI. The CDR3 loop spans 17 amino acids. The ends were cut back, 0 bases at V and 5 bases at J, with 14 bases in the middle. CDR3 in DNA: TGTGCCAGCAGTTACTCGACGGGGGCGATAAATAATTCACCCCTCCACTTT. Translating it yields CASSYSTGAINNSPLHF.

The chain joins TRBV19 to TRBJ1-1, with a tentative D call TRBD1 (6 bases). V was clipped by 4 bases and J by 0 bases, with 12 bases between them. Germline values: CDR1 LNHDA, CDR2 SQIVND (reference sequence). This CDR3 is built from 15 residues. For the CDR3, the DNA is TGTGCCAGTAGTAAGGGACAAGGTTTGAACACTGAAGCTTTCTTT. It encodes CASSKGQGLNTEAFF.

This clonotype was seen only a few times. The chain couples TRBV5-4 to TRBJ2-1; the D gene is possibly TRBD1 (5 bases). Trimming took off 1 base at V and 9 bases at J, with 14 bases between the two ends. Germline V gives CDR1 SGHNT, CDR2 YYREEE (reference sequence). The length of the CDR3 is 14 residues. CDR3 bases: TGTGCCAGCAGCTTGAGGGCAGGGTTACCTGAGCAGTTCTTC. This translates into CASSLRAGLPEQFF.

Sample share makes this clonotype medium-sized. This sequence joins TRBV20-1 and TRBJ1-2; a weak D match, TRBD1 (6 bases). CDR3 length equals 13 residues. Germline V lookup: CDR1 DFQATT, CDR2 SNEGSKA (reference sequence). Between the trimmed V and J ends, which lost 2 bases and 0 bases, there was a span of 7 bases. DNA for the CDR3: TGCAGTGCTAGAAAGGGGGCTAACTATGGCTACACCTTC. It translates to CSARKGANYGYTF.

The chain has TRBV20-1 and TRBJ2-7; 7 nucleotides align to TRBD1. Germline V gene sequence: CDR1 DFQATT, CDR2 SNEGSKA (reference sequence). Trimming took 0 bases from V and 0 from J; bases not matched to a gene: 5. This CDR3 is 15 amino acids long. In DNA form, the CDR3 reads TGCAGTGCTAGAGACGAGGGACAGTTCTCCTACGAGCAGTACTTC. It specifies CSARDEGQFSYEQYF.

This clonotype was picked up one time. The chain carries TRBV6-2 or TRBV6-3 and TRBJ1-5; 7 bases are a match to TRBD1. Germline CDR1 MNHEY, CDR2 SVGEGT. With V trimmed by 4 bases and J by 2 bases, 17 bases remained unmatched. The CDR3 spans 19 residues. For the CDR3, the DNA is TGTGCCAGCAGTTTGCAGGGACAGAACTTCTATATGGGCAATCAGCCCCAGCATTTT. It specifies CASSLQGQNFYMGNQPQHF.

This clonotype qualifies as medium-sized (0.01 to 0.1%). V is TRBV27 and J is TRBJ1-6, with 8 nucleotides matching TRBD1. There are 15 residues in the CDR3. The germline CDR1 and CDR2 sequences are MNHEY and SMNVEV (reference sequence). The J segment lost 8 bases and the V segment lost 4 bases, leaving 7 bases of the junction unmatched. CDR3 amino acids: CASSSGQGNYSPLHF. The CDR3 DNA reads as TGTGCCAGCAGTTCAGGACAGGGCAACTATTCACCCCTCCACTTT.

The rearrangement joins TRBV19 to TRBJ2-7; 8 positions match TRBD1. This CDR3 comprises 15 residues. V dropped 5 bases and J dropped 0; count of bases not matched to a gene: 6. From germline, CDR1 is LNHDA and CDR2 SQIVND (reference sequence). The CDR3, as DNA: TGTGCCAGTAGTGGATACAGGGGGGCCTCCTACGAGCAGTACTTC. This encodes CASSGYRGASYEQYF.

This chain links TRBV19 with TRBJ2-3; the D is unclear. V lost 1 base to trimming and J lost 4 bases, with 6 bases between them. The CDR3 runs 13 residues. CDR1 is LNHDA, CDR2 SQIVND, per germline (reference sequence). The CDR3 is CASSIAGSDTQYF. CDR3 coding DNA: TGTGCCAGTAGTATAGCGGGTTCAGATACGCAGTATTTT.